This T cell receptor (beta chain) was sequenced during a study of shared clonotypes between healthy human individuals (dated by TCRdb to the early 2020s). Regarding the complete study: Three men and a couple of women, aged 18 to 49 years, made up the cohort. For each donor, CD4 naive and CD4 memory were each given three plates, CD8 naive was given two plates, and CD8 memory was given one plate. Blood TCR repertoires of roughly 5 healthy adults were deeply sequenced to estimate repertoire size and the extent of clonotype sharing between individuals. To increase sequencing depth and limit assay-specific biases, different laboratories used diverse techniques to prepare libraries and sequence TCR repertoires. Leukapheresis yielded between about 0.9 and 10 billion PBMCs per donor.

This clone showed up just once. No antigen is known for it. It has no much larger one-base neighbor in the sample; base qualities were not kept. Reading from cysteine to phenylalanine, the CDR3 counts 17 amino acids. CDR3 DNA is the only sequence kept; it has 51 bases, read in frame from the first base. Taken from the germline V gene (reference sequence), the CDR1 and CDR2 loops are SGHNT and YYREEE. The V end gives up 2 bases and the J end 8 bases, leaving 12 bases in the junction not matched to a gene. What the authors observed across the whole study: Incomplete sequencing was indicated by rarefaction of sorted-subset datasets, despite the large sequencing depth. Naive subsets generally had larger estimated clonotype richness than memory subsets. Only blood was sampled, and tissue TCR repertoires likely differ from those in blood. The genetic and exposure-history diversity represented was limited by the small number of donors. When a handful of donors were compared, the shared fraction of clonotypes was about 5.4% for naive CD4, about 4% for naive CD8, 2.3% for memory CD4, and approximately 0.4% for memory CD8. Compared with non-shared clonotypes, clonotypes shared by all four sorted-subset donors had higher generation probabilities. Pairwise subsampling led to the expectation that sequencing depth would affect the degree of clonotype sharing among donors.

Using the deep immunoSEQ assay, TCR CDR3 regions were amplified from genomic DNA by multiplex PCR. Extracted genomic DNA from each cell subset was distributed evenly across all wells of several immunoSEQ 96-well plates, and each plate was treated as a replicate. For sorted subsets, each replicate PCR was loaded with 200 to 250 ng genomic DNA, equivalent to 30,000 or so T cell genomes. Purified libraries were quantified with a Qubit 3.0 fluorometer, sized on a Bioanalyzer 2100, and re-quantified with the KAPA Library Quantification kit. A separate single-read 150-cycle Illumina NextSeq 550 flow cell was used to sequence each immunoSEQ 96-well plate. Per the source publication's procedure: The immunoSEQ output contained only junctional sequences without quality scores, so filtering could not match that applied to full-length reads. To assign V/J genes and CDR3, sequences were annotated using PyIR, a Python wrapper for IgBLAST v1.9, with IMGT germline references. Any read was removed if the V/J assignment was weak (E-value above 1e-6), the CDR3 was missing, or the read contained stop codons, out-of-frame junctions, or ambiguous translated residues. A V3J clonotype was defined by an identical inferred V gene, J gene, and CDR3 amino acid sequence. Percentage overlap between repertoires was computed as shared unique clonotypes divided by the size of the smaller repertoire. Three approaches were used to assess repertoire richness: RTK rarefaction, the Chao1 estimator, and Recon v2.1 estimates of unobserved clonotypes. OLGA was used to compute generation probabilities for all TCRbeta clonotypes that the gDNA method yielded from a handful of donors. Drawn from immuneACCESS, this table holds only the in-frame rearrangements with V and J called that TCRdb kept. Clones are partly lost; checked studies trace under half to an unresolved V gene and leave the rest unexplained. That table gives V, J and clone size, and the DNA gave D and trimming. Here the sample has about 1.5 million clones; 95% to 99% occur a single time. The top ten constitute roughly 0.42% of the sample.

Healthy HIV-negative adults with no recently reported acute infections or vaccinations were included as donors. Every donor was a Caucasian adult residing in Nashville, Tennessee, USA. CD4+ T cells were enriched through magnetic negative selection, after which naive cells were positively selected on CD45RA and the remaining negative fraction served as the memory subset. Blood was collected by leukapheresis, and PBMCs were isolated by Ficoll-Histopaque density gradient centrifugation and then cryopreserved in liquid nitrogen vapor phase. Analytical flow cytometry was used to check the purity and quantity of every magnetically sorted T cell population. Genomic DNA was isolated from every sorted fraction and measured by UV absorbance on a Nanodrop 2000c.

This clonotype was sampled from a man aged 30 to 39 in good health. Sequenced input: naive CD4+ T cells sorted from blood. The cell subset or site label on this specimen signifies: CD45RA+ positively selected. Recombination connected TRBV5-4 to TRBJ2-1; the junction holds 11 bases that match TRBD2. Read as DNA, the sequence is TGTGCCAGCAGCTTAATGGGTTTGACTAGCGGGATGTATGAGCAGTTCTTC. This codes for CASSLMGLTSGMYEQFF.